Following are 5 T cell receptor beta chains from one sample sequenced in a study of beta chain features in type 1 diabetes. Isolated RNA was reverse transcribed in full, so expressed TCRB transcripts were sequenced. This table comes from immunoSEQ multiplex PCR, and its TCRdb copy is limited to in-frame clones, with some not included. The data show about 620,000 clones, about 14% seen once. What was sequenced was naive CD4+ T cells from blood. The receptors originated from a man aged 18 to 29 in good health.

V is TRBV6-5 and J is TRBJ1-2; 10 nucleotides align to TRBD1. The germline gives CDR1 MNHEY, CDR2 SVGAGI. This CDR3 region has 15 residues. V lost 0 bases, J lost 8 bases, and 6 bases stayed unmatched. Here the CDR3 reads CASSYSGTGAKGYTF. The CDR3 bases are TGTGCCAGCAGTTACTCTGGGACAGGGGCGAAAGGCTACACCTTC.

The V and J genes are TRBV18 and TRBJ2-4; TRBD1 agrees at 9 bases. The CDR3 is 14 amino acids. Germline CDR1 is KGHSH and CDR2 is LQKENI. V lost 8 bases, J lost 3 bases, and 5 bases stayed unmatched. This CDR3 is CASGGQGNKNIQYF. The CDR3 DNA is TGTGCCAGCGGGGGACAGGGCAACAAAAACATTCAGTACTTC.

The CDR3 loop is CASSPYGFISGANVLTF. The DNA for the CDR3 is TGTGCCAGCTCACCTTACGGGTTCATCTCTGGGGCCAACGTCCTGACTTTC. The chain recombines TRBV18 with TRBJ2-6, with D unresolved. Germline CDR1 and CDR2: KGHSH and LQKENI. This CDR3 spans 17 amino acids. V gave up 3 bases and J gave up 0 bases, with 12 bases separating them.

The chain joins TRBV7-9 to TRBJ2-5; TRBD1 agrees at 9 bases. Germline lookup yields CDR1 SEHNR and CDR2 FQNEAQ (reference sequence). V lost 6 bases to trimming and J lost 5 bases; unmatched junction nucleotides: 7. The CDR3 is 14 amino acids. The DNA of the CDR3 is TGTGCCAGCAGTTTGGACAGGGGTAGGGAGACCCAGTACTTC. This encodes CASSLDRGRETQYF.

The chain couples TRBV7-9 to TRBJ2-6; no clear D gene. The CDR3 extends over 16 amino acids. Germline V gene lookup returns CDR1 SEHNR and CDR2 FQNEAQ (reference sequence). V lost 7 bases and J 4 bases, leaving 17 bases between the germline ends. CDR3 nucleotide sequence: TGTGCCAGCACCCCGGGCCTGGCTAGAGGGGCCAACGTCCTGACTTTC. Protein product: CASTPGLARGANVLTF.